Reported below is one TCR beta chain. Original analysis: Scientists estimated how many nucleated cells there were by amplifying reference gene primers. Sequencing was performed with immunoSEQ multiplex PCR; in TCRdb, only in-frame clones are kept and a portion is missing. The V and J calls and the clone size are those of that table, but D and trimming were determined from the DNA. The repertoire holds fewer than 200,000 clones, over 75% seen once, with 5.6% in the top ten. The entry originates in a study of blood T cell repertoires in COVID-19. The CDR3 extends over 15 amino acids. The V gene end was trimmed by 3 bases and the J gene end by 0 bases; junction bases not matched to a gene: 1. The V gene's germline CDR1 is SGHRS and CDR2 YFSETQ. Adults between roughly 18 and 100 years of age took part from fewer than 30 US areas.

This clonotype originated in a woman in her thirties or forties with acute COVID-19. The chain is built from TRBV5-1 and TRBJ2-3, with 10 bases that match TRBD2. The specimen was PBMCs or T cells enriched from blood (not recorded which). CDR3 in DNA: TGCGCCAGCAGCTGGACTAGCGGTAGCACAGATACGCAGTATTTT. Protein sequence: CASSWTSGSTDTQYF.